This T cell receptor beta chain is drawn from a study of Graves' ophthalmopathy and Graves' hyperthyroidism. For the study at large: Stable hyperthyroidism denotes an absence of ophthalmopathy throughout 18 months of follow-up.

The study's findings and limits: Cross-validated, the 13-signature model showed 87.88%/81.08% sensitivity/specificity, and 80%/75% in the test set.

The authors amplified TCR beta CDR3 regions from RNA transcripts. First-round RT-PCR with HTBI primers preceded a second-round multiplex PCR. MiXCR, run by TCRdb on the multiplex PCR reads, gives a single entry per CDR3 protein. The table includes 450,000 to 600,000 distinct CDR3 sequences, about 35% detected once. CDR3 size: 14 residues. The germline V gene has CDR1 ENHRY and CDR2 SYGVKD. Trimming removed 7 bases at V and 3 bases at J, with 14 bases between. Pregnancy or lactation, uncontrolled infections and other autoimmune diseases were grounds for excluding patients. Remarks on this clonotype: Its antigen is still unknown.

The chain recombines TRBV10-3 with TRBJ2-3; TRBD1 is a possible D gene (6 bases). This TCR came from an adult man with Graves' hyperthyroidism. Sequenced input: peripheral blood or thyroid tissue (not recorded which). The CDR3 region is CAITRGGPTDTQYF. The CDR3, as DNA: TGTGCCATCACTCGTGGGGGCCCTACAGATACGCAGTATTTT.